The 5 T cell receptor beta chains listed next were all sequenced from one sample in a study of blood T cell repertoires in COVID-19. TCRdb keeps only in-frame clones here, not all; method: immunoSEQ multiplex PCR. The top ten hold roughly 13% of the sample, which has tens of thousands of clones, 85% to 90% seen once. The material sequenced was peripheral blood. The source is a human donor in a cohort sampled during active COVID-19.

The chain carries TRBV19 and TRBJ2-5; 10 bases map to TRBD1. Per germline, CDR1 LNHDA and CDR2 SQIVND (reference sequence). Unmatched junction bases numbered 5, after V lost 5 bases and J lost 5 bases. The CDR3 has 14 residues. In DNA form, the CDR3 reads TGTGCCAGTAGTGGGGACAGGGGTCGGGAGACCCAGTACTTC. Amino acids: CASSGDRGRETQYF.

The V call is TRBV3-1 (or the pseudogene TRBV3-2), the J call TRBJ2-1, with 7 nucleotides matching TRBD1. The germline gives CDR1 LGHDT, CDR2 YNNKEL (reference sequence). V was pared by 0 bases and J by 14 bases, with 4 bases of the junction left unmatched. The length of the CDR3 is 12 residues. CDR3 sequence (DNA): TGTGCCAGCAGCCAAGAAGGGACAGCTAAGTTCTTC. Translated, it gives CASSQEGTAKFF.

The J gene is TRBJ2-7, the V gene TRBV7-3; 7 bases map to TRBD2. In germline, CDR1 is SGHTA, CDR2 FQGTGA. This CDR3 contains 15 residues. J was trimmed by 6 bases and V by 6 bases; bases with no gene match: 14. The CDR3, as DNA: TGTGCCAGCAGGGCCCGGCGGGGGTACGATTTCGAGCAGTACTTC. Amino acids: CASRARRGYDFEQYF.

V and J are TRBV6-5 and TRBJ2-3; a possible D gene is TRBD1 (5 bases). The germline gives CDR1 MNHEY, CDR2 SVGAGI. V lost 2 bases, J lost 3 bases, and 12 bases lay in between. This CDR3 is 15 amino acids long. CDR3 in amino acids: CASSYGRARTDTQYF. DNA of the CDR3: TGTGCCAGCAGTTACGGCAGGGCGAGGACAGATACGCAGTATTTT.

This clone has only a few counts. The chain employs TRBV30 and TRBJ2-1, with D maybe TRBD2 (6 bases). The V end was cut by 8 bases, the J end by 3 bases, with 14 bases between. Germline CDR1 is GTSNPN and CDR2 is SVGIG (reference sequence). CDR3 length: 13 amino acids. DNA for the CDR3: TGTGCCCGCACCGGCGGGGTCTACAATGAGCAGTTCTTC. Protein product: CARTGGVYNEQFF.